The 30 T cell receptor beta chains below were found in one sample sequenced in a study of shared clonotypes between healthy human individuals. Data came from immunoSEQ multiplex PCR; TCRdb stores just in-frame clones and leaves some out. The table lists around 2.5 million clones, more than 85% of them singletons. Material for sequencing was naive CD4+ T cells from PBMCs. The subset: CD45RA+ positively selected. The receptors were gathered from a man younger than 35 in good health. Some clones in this sample may be carry-over from other donors' samples.

This rearrangement joins TRBV5-6 to TRBJ1-2; tentatively, D is TRBD1 (5 bases). V lost 0 bases to trimming and J lost 8 bases, with 14 bases between them. This CDR3 is built from 14 residues. The germline CDR1 and CDR2 sequences are SGHDT and YYEEEE. The CDR3 DNA follows: TGTGCCAGCAGCTTGGGCCGCAGGGATGCCGGCTACACCTTC. The encoded protein is CASSLGRRDAGYTF.

The chain is built from TRBV5-4 and TRBJ2-5, with D uncertain. V was cut by 2 bases and J by 2 bases, with 7 bases left in between. CDR1 is SGHNT, CDR2 YYREEE, per germline (reference sequence). The CDR3 length is 13 residues. CDR3 sequence reads: CASSFTEQETQYF. The CDR3 DNA sequence: TGTGCCAGCAGCTTTACAGAGCAAGAGACCCAGTACTTC. The entire variable domain, with the rest obtained from reference TRBV5-4 and TRBJ2-5, is as follows: ETGVTQSPTHLIKTRGQQVTLRCSSQSGHNTVSWYQQALGQGPQFIFQYYREEENGRGNFPPRFSGLQFPNYSSELNVNALELDDSALYLCASSFTEQETQYFGPGTRLLVL.

This clone came up once. The chain carries TRBV2 and TRBJ2-2; a possible D gene is TRBD1 (5 bases). The CDR3 extends over 14 amino acids. From germline, CDR1 is SNHLY and CDR2 FYNNEI. V gave up 8 bases and J gave up 0 bases, with 10 bases separating them. The CDR3 DNA reads as TGTGCCAGCTGCGACAGCCCGAACACCGGGGAGCTGTTTTTT. It codes for CASCDSPNTGELFF.

V gene TRBV28 combines with J gene TRBJ2-7; either TRBD1 or TRBD2 may supply D (5 bases each). The CDR3 extends over 12 amino acids. From germline, CDR1 is MDHEN and CDR2 SYDVKM. The V gene lost 5 bases and the J gene lost 6 bases, with 11 bases spanning the gap. In DNA form, the CDR3 reads TGTGCCAGCAGTGGGGGAAAGCTCGAGCAGTACTTC. As protein: CASSGGKLEQYF. Combining the CDR3 with reference TRBV28 and TRBJ2-7 gives the whole variable domain DVKVTQSSRYLVKRTGEKVFLECVQDMDHENMFWYRQDPGLGLRLIYFSYDVKMKEKGDIPEGYSVSREKKERFSLILESASTNQTSMYLCASSGGKLEQYFGPGTRLTVT.

The chain joins TRBV2 to TRBJ2-7; D is unclear. The CDR3 has 11 residues. Germline V gene data show CDR1 as SNHLY and CDR2 as FYNNEI. The V gene lost 6 bases and the J gene lost 6 bases, with 9 bases spanning the gap. For the CDR3, the DNA is TGTGCCAGCAGGGTTAATTCCGAGCAGTACTTC. This sequence encodes CASRVNSEQYF.

CDR3 in DNA: TGTGCCAGCAGCAAACCCCCCTCCTCCTACGAGCAGTACTTC. Translating it yields CASSKPPSSYEQYF. The chain has TRBV28 and TRBJ2-7; no clear D gene. The CDR3 loop spans 14 amino acids. Germline CDR1 and CDR2: MDHEN and SYDVKM. V shed 6 bases and J shed 0 bases, with 12 bases lying between them.

The chain joins TRBV28 to TRBJ1-2; TRBD1 matches at 7 bases. Unmatched junction bases numbered 20, after V lost 6 bases and J lost 7 bases. CDR1 and CDR2 from the germline V gene are MDHEN and SYDVKM. This CDR3 is built from 17 residues. The CDR3 protein is CASRPTSLQGRRFGYTF. DNA for the CDR3: TGTGCCAGCAGACCAACTTCCCTACAGGGGCGAAGGTTTGGCTACACCTTC.

The chain combines TRBV7-9 with TRBJ1-1; TRBD1 agrees at 10 bases. This CDR3 comprises 13 residues. CDR1 SEHNR and CDR2 FQNEAQ come from the germline V gene (reference sequence). Unmatched junction bases numbered 4, after V lost 2 bases and J lost 10 bases. CDR3: CASSLRDRGGAFF. Written as DNA, the CDR3 is TGTGCCAGCAGCTTAAGGGACAGGGGAGGAGCTTTCTTT.

This chain links TRBV2 with TRBJ1-3; D is unclear. CDR1 and CDR2 (germline): SNHLY, FYNNEI. The CDR3 extends over 15 amino acids. Trimming left V 3 bases short and J 0 bases short, with 9 bases between. The CDR3 nucleotides are TGTGCCAGCAGTGAGGGCATCACCTCTGGAAACACCATATATTTT. It specifies CASSEGITSGNTIYF.

This chain joins TRBV5-6 and TRBJ2-7; 8 bases agree with TRBD2. CDR1 is SGHDT, CDR2 YYEEEE, per germline. The CDR3 runs to 15 residues. V lost 1 base, J lost 7 bases, and 10 bases stayed unmatched. CDR3 DNA sequence: TGTGCCAGCAGCTTGTGGACTAGCTGGAGGGGGGAGCAGTACTTC. Protein sequence: CASSLWTSWRGEQYF.

CDR3 sequence (DNA): TGCGCCAGCAGCAAAGGGACAGGGAACGTGTACGAGCAGTACTTC. Its translation: CASSKGTGNVYEQYF. The chain combines TRBV5-1 with TRBJ2-7; 9 bases are a match to TRBD1. The CDR3 sequence is 15 residues long. The V segment lost 4 bases and the J segment 4 bases; nucleotides outside the gene matches: 9. Per the germline V gene, CDR1 is SGHRS and CDR2 is YFSETQ. Full variable domain (missing parts from reference TRBV5-1 and TRBJ2-7): KAGVTQTPRYLIKTRGQQVTLSCSPISGHRSVSWYQQTPGQGLQFLFEYFSETQRNKGNFPGRFSGRQFSNSRSEMNVSTLELGDSALYLCASSKGTGNVYEQYFGPGTRLTVT.

This rearrangement joins TRBV11-3 to TRBJ2-1; D remains unclear. This CDR3 spans 15 amino acids. V was cut by 4 bases and J by 2 bases, with 12 bases left in between. From germline, CDR1 is SGHNT and CDR2 YENEEA. The CDR3 nucleotides are TGTGCCAGCAGCTCACCCTTTGTAGCCTACAATGAGCAGTTCTTC. The encoded protein is CASSSPFVAYNEQFF.

The genes are TRBV7-8 and TRBJ2-2, with no clear D. The CDR3 consists of 13 residues. In germline, CDR1 is SGHVS, CDR2 FQNEAQ. V was trimmed by 8 bases and J by 2 bases, leaving 9 bases between them. The CDR3 region has the DNA TGTGCCAGCGGTCCGGTTAACACCGGGGAGCTGTTTTTT. Translation: CASGPVNTGELFF.

V gene TRBV10-3 combines with J gene TRBJ2-1; 12 bases line up with TRBD1. V shed 11 bases and J 2 bases; nucleotides not matched to a gene: 16. Germline CDR1 ENHRY, CDR2 SYGVKD. CDR3 length: 18 residues. The CDR3 here is CAGRPGTGGKIPYNEQFF. CDR3 coding DNA: TGTGCCGGGCGTCCCGGGACAGGGGGCAAAATCCCCTACAATGAGCAGTTCTTC.

The chain carries TRBV28 and TRBJ2-7; the D call may be TRBD1 or TRBD2 (5 bases each). V dropped 6 bases and J dropped 3 bases, with 15 bases sitting between them. Germline V lookup: CDR1 MDHEN, CDR2 SYDVKM. The CDR3 consists of 14 residues. The CDR3 DNA follows: TGTGCCAGCAGCCTACTTGGGGGAAACTACGAGCAGTACTTC. As protein: CASSLLGGNYEQYF.

J is TRBJ2-1 and V is TRBV5-1; perhaps TRBD2 as D (6 bases). Trimming left V 4 bases short and J 6 bases short, with 14 bases between. Per germline, CDR1 SGHRS and CDR2 YFSETQ. This CDR3 is built from 14 residues. The CDR3 is CASSPGLSLNEQFF. DNA of the CDR3: TGCGCCAGCAGCCCGGGACTGAGTCTCAATGAGCAGTTCTTC.

This rearrangement joins TRBV2 to TRBJ2-3; D not certain. V gave up 3 bases and J gave up 2 bases, with 3 bases separating them. The germline V gene has CDR1 SNHLY and CDR2 FYNNEI. The CDR3 consists of 12 residues. CDR3 sequence: CASSDNTDTQYF. The CDR3 DNA follows: TGTGCCAGCAGTGACAACACAGATACGCAGTATTTT. The full variable domain, with the rest looked up from reference TRBV2 and TRBJ2-3, is EPEVTQTPSHQVTQMGQEVILRCVPISNHLYFYWYRQILGQKVEFLVSFYNNEISEKSEIFDDQFSVERPDGSNFTLKIRSTKLEDSAMYFCASSDNTDTQYFGPGTRLTVL.

The chain is built from TRBV29-1 and TRBJ1-2; D gene ambiguous. The CDR3 sequence is 13 residues long. Germline V lookup: CDR1 SQVTM, CDR2 ANQGSEA. Written as DNA, the CDR3 is TGCTCAACCGAGGATCCGGGCTACTATGGCTACACCTTC. This encodes CSTEDPGYYGYTF.

This sequence joins TRBV28 and TRBJ2-1, with 7 bases that match TRBD1. The germline gives CDR1 MDHEN, CDR2 SYDVKM. The CDR3 runs 15 residues. After removal of 3 bases from V and 7 bases from J, the junction contained 9 bases not matched to a gene. This chain's CDR3 is CASSFLRGGGNEQFF. For the CDR3, the DNA is TGTGCCAGCAGTTTTCTTCGAGGGGGCGGGAATGAGCAGTTCTTC.

This chain joins TRBV2 and TRBJ2-7, with 9 nucleotides matching TRBD1. The J segment lost 5 bases and the V segment lost 7 bases, leaving 6 bases of the junction unmatched. The germline V gene encodes CDR1 SNHLY and CDR2 FYNNEI. The CDR3 sequence is 13 residues long. This CDR3 is CASNNGQGNEQYF. For the CDR3, the DNA is TGTGCCAGCAATAACGGACAGGGGAACGAGCAGTACTTC.

The chain combines TRBV21-1 with TRBJ1-1. TRBV21-1 constitutes a pseudogene. This CDR3 has 17 residues. CDR3 DNA: TGTGCCAGCAGCAAAGGAAAGGGACTCACACAACACACTGAAGCTTTCTTT. This encodes CASSKGKGLTQHTEAFF.

The chain has TRBV19 and TRBJ1-5; TRBD1 might be the D (6 bases). The CDR3 consists of 13 residues. V was cut by 6 bases and J by 4 bases, with 10 bases left in between. The germline V gene has CDR1 LNHDA and CDR2 SQIVND (reference sequence). The CDR3 is CASSMGQNQPQHF. The CDR3 nucleotides read TGTGCCAGTAGCATGGGACAAAATCAGCCCCAGCATTTT.

V usage is TRBV29-1 and J usage is TRBJ2-1, with 8 positions matching TRBD1. The CDR3 has 14 amino acids. Germline V gives CDR1 SQVTM, CDR2 ANQGSEA. V dropped 1 base and J dropped 4; count of bases not matched to a gene: 3. The CDR3 loop is CSVEARGRYNEQFF. In DNA, the CDR3 is TGCAGCGTTGAAGCCAGGGGGCGTTACAATGAGCAGTTCTTC.

V and J are TRBV6-1 and TRBJ2-1, with D possibly TRBD2 on 6 matching bases. Germline V gives CDR1 MNHNS, CDR2 SASEGT. Trimming cost V 2 bases and J 4 bases, with 21 bases left between them. The CDR3 is made up of 18 amino acids. The CDR3 DNA reads TGTGCCAGCAGTGAATATCGATGGCGAGGGCGGGGTTACAATGAGCAGTTCTTC. Translating gives CASSEYRWRGRGYNEQFF.

The chain couples TRBV5-1 to TRBJ1-1, with TRBD1 matching over 9 bases. The CDR3 contains 13 residues. Trimming cost V 2 bases and J 8 bases; bases outside gene matches: 4. The germline gives CDR1 SGHRS, CDR2 YFSETQ. DNA for the CDR3: TGCGCCAGCAGCTTTAACAGGGGGCACGAAGCTTTCTTT. Its protein is CASSFNRGHEAFF. Supplemented by reference TRBV5-1 and TRBJ1-1, the full variable domain reads KAGVTQTPRYLIKTRGQQVTLSCSPISGHRSVSWYQQTPGQGLQFLFEYFSETQRNKGNFPGRFSGRQFSNSRSEMNVSTLELGDSALYLCASSFNRGHEAFFGQGTRLTVV.

The V gene is TRBV19, the J gene TRBJ1-2; weak D call: TRBD1 (5 bases). CDR3 size: 15 residues. CDR1 is LNHDA, CDR2 SQIVND, per germline (reference sequence). The ends were cut back, 3 bases at V and 0 bases at J, with 11 bases in the middle. CDR3 loop: CASSIRTTSNYGYTF. In nucleotides, the CDR3 is TGTGCCAGTAGTATTCGGACAACCTCTAACTATGGCTACACCTTC.

V and J are TRBV5-4 and TRBJ2-1; TRBD1 matches at 8 bases. CDR1 is SGHNT and CDR2 is YYREEE in the germline V gene (reference sequence). Trimming cost V 0 bases and J 12 bases; bases outside gene matches: 5. The CDR3 covers 13 residues. CDR3 region: CASSLETGTGQFF. DNA for the CDR3: TGTGCCAGCAGCTTGGAAACCGGGACAGGGCAGTTCTTC. Full variable domain (missing parts from reference TRBV5-4 and TRBJ2-1): ETGVTQSPTHLIKTRGQQVTLRCSSQSGHNTVSWYQQALGQGPQFIFQYYREEENGRGNFPPRFSGLQFPNYSSELNVNALELDDSALYLCASSLETGTGQFFGPGTRLTVL.

The V and J genes are TRBV10-2 and TRBJ2-5, with 11 nucleotides matching TRBD1. Germline assignment: CDR1 WSHSY and CDR2 SAAADI. After removal of 2 bases from V and 4 bases from J, the junction contained 12 bases not matched to a gene. CDR3 length: 18 amino acids. The CDR3 sequence: CASSEKGQGAHFGETQYF. DNA of the CDR3: TGCGCCAGCAGTGAGAAAGGACAGGGGGCGCATTTTGGAGAGACCCAGTACTTC.

The chain has TRBV25-1 and TRBJ2-7; D gene uncertain. Germline CDR1 is MGHDK and CDR2 is SYGVNS. This CDR3 spans 15 amino acids. Trimming took 6 bases from V and 2 from J, leaving 17 bases between them. CDR3: CASSPYGGEAYEQYF. The CDR3 DNA sequence: TGTGCCAGCAGCCCCTATGGTGGGGAAGCCTACGAGCAGTACTTC.

A single count supports this clone. This chain connects TRBV28 to TRBJ1-2; maybe TRBD1 (5 bases). Germline CDR1 reads MDHEN; CDR2 reads SYDVKM. Trimming stripped 4 bases from V and 2 bases from J, with 11 bases between. The CDR3 is 14 amino acids. CDR3 amino acids: CASSSTTENYGYTF. Here the CDR3 DNA reads TGTGCCAGCAGTTCTACGACAGAGAACTATGGCTACACCTTC.